Listed below are T cell receptor beta chains from one sample, sequenced in a study of blood T cell repertoires in COVID-19. Profiling relied on immunoSEQ multiplex PCR, and the TCRdb table lists in-frame clones only, not all of them. The profile shows tens of thousands of clones, approximately 72% of them singletons. The sequenced sample was peripheral blood. Every receptor here comes from a woman over 75 with acute or convalescent COVID-19. The CDR3 runs from the conserved cysteine through the conserved F or W. Fields, in order: CDR3 protein, CDR3 DNA, V gene, D gene, J gene, clone size. A D gene is named only where the DNA matches it firmly. The size field is filled for only some rows; it gives once, few, many or a size class.

CDR3 protein: CASSSPSGRVNYEQYF; CDR3 DNA: TGTGCCAGCAGCAGTCCTAGCGGGAGGGTAAACTACGAGCAGTACTTC; V gene: TRBV5-4; D gene: TRBD2; J gene: TRBJ2-7; clone size: -
CDR3 protein: CASSLNTGAGNTIYF; CDR3 DNA: TGTGCCAGCAGCCTTAATACAGGGGCTGGAAACACCATATATTTT; V gene: TRBV5-4; D gene: TRBD1; J gene: TRBJ1-3; clone size: -
CDR3 protein: CASGDLGGEKLFF; CDR3 DNA: TGTGCCAGCGGGGACCTCGGGGGTGAAAAACTGTTTTTT; V gene: TRBV3-1/TRBV3-2; D gene: -; J gene: TRBJ1-4; clone size: -
CDR3 protein: CATSVGGAGNTIYF; CDR3 DNA: TGTGCCACCAGCGTCGGAGGGGCTGGAAACACCATATATTTT; V gene: TRBV15; D gene: -; J gene: TRBJ1-3; clone size: -
CDR3 protein: CASRLGSPAKNIQYF; CDR3 DNA: TGTGCAAGTCGCTTAGGAAGCCCAGCCAAAAACATTCAGTACTTC; V gene: TRBV12-2; D gene: -; J gene: TRBJ2-4; clone size: -
CDR3 protein: CAISEGTSGGETQYF; CDR3 DNA: TGTGCCATCAGTGAGGGCACTAGCGGGGGCGAGACCCAGTACTTC; V gene: TRBV10-3; D gene: TRBD2; J gene: TRBJ2-5; clone size: -
CDR3 protein: CAISEDSVGEQYF; CDR3 DNA: TGTGCCATCAGTGAGGACAGCGTCGGCGAGCAGTACTTC; V gene: TRBV10-3; D gene: -; J gene: TRBJ2-7; clone size: once
CDR3 protein: CASGLGTGVGYGYTF; CDR3 DNA: TGTGCTAGTGGTTTGGGGACAGGGGTCGGCTATGGCTACACCTTC; V gene: TRBV12-5; D gene: TRBD1; J gene: TRBJ1-2; clone size: few
CDR3 protein: CASSDRTGRVTEAFF; CDR3 DNA: TGTGCCAGCAGCGACCGGACAGGGCGAGTGACTGAAGCTTTCTTT; V gene: TRBV6-2/TRBV6-3; D gene: TRBD1; J gene: TRBJ1-1; clone size: -
CDR3 protein: CASSSLAGVNEQYF; CDR3 DNA: TGTGCCAGCAGTTCCCTAGCGGGAGTGAACGAGCAGTACTTC; V gene: TRBV27; D gene: TRBD2; J gene: TRBJ2-7; clone size: few
CDR3 protein: CASSQEIPGTGLNSPLHF; CDR3 DNA: TGCGCCAGCAGCCAAGAAATCCCCGGGACAGGACTTAATTCACCCCTCCACTTT; V gene: TRBV4-3; D gene: TRBD1; J gene: TRBJ1-6; clone size: -
CDR3 protein: CASRRSGSVYEQYF; CDR3 DNA: TGTGCCAGTAGACGGAGCGGGAGCGTTTACGAGCAGTACTTC; V gene: TRBV19; D gene: TRBD2; J gene: TRBJ2-7; clone size: once
CDR3 protein: CASSLAWGRGNTIYF; CDR3 DNA: TGTGCCAGCAGCTTAGCCTGGGGCCGAGGAAACACCATATATTTT; V gene: TRBV11-2; D gene: -; J gene: TRBJ1-3; clone size: -
CDR3 protein: CASGTRNEQYF; CDR3 DNA: TGTGCCTCAGGGACTAGAAACGAGCAGTACTTC; V gene: TRBV6-5; D gene: TRBD2; J gene: TRBJ2-7; clone size: -
CDR3 protein: CASSLSSAAAPLHF; CDR3 DNA: TGTGCCAGCAGCTTATCCTCGGCGGCCGCACCCCTCCACTTT; V gene: TRBV7-6; D gene: -; J gene: TRBJ1-6; clone size: -
CDR3 protein: CASSLPLARTGAPPDTQYF; CDR3 DNA: TGTGCCAGCAGCTTACCACTAGCCCGGACAGGGGCGCCCCCCGATACGCAGTATTTT; V gene: TRBV7-6; D gene: TRBD1; J gene: TRBJ2-3; clone size: -
CDR3 protein: CATNDRKSNQPQHF; CDR3 DNA: TGTGCCACCAACGACAGGAAGAGCAATCAGCCCCAGCATTTT; V gene: TRBV15; D gene: -; J gene: TRBJ1-5; clone size: -
CDR3 protein: CASRRGAGAFTEQFF; CDR3 DNA: TGCGCCAGCAGAAGAGGAGCGGGAGCTTTCACTGAGCAGTTCTTC; V gene: TRBV5-1; D gene: TRBD2; J gene: TRBJ2-1; clone size: -